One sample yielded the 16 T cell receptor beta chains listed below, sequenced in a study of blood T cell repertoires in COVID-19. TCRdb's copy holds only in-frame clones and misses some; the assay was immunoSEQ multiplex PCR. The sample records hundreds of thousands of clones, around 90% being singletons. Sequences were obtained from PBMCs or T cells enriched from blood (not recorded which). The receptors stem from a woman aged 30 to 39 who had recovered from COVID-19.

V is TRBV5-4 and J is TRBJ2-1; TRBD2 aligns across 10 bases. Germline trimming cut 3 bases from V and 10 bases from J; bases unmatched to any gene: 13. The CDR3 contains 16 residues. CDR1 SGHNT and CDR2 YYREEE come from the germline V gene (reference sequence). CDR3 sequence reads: CASSSKREGQYPEQFF. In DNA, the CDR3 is TGTGCCAGCAGCTCTAAGCGGGAGGGCCAGTACCCCGAGCAGTTCTTC. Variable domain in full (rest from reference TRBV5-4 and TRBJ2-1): ETGVTQSPTHLIKTRGQQVTLRCSSQSGHNTVSWYQQALGQGPQFIFQYYREEENGRGNFPPRFSGLQFPNYSSELNVNALELDDSALYLCASSSKREGQYPEQFFGPGTRLTVL.

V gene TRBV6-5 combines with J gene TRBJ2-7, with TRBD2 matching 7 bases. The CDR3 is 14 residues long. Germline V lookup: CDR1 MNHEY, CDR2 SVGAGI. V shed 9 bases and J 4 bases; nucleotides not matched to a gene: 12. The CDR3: CASGVRLAEYEQYF. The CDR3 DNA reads TGTGCCAGTGGGGTTCGACTAGCAGAGTACGAGCAGTACTTC.

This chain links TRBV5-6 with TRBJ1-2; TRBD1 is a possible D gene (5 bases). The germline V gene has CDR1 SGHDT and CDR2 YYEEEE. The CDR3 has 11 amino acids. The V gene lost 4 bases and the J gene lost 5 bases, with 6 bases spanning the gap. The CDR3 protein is CASSDSYGYTF. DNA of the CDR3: TGTGCCAGCAGCGACAGTTATGGCTACACCTTC.

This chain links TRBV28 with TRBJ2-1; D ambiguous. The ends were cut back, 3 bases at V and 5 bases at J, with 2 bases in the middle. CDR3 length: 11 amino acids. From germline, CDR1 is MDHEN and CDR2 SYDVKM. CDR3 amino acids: CASSFDNEQFF. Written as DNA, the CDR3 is TGTGCCAGCAGTTTCGACAATGAGCAGTTCTTC.

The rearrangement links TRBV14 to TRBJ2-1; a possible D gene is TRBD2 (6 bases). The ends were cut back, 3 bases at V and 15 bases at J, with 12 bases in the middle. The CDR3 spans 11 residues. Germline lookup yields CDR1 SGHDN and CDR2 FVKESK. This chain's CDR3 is CASSHSGLRFF. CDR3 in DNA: TGTGCCAGCAGCCACTCGGGACTTCGGTTCTTC.

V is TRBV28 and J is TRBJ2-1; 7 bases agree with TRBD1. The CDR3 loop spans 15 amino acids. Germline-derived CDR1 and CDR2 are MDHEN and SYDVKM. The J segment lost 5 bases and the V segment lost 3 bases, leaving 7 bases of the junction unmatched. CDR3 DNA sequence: TGTGCCAGCAGTTTCCACCGGGACAGAGACAATGAGCAGTTCTTC. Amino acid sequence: CASSFHRDRDNEQFF.

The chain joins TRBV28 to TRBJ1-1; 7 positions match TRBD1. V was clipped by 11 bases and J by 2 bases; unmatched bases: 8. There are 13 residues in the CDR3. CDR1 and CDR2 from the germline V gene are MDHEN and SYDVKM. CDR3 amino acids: CAHGTALNTEAFF. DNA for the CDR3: TGTGCCCACGGGACAGCTTTAAACACTGAAGCTTTCTTT.

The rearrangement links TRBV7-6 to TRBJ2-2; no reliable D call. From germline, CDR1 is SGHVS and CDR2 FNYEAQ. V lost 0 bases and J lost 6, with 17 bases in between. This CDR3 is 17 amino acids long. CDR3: CASSLAQFSSIAGELFF. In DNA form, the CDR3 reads TGTGCCAGCAGCTTAGCACAGTTTAGTTCTATCGCCGGGGAGCTGTTTTTT.

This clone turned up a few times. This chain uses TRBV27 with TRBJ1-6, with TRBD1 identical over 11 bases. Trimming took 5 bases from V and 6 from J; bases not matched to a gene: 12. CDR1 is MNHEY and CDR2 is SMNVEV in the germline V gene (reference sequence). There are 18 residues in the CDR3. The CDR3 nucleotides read TGTGCCAGCAGTGGAAACACGGGACAGGGGGACGCTAATTCACCCCTCCACTTT. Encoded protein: CASSGNTGQGDANSPLHF.

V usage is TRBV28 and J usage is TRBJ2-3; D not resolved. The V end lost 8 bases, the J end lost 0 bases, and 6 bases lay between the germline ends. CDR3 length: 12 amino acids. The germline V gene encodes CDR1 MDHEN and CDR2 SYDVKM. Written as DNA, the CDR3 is TGTGCCAGCGAGACAAGCACAGATACGCAGTATTTT. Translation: CASETSTDTQYF.

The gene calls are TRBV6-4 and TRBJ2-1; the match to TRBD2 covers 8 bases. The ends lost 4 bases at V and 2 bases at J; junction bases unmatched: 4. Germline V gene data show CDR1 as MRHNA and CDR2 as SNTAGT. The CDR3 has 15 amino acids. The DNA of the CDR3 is TGTGCCAGCAGTGTTATTAGCGGGACCTACAATGAGCAGTTCTTC. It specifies CASSVISGTYNEQFF.

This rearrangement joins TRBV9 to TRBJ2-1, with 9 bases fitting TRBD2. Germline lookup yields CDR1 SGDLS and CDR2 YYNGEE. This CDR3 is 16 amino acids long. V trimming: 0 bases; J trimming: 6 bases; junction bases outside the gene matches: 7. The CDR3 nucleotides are TGTGCCAGCAGCGTAGGTCTGCGGGGGGGCCTCAATGAGCAGTTCTTC. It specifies CASSVGLRGGLNEQFF.

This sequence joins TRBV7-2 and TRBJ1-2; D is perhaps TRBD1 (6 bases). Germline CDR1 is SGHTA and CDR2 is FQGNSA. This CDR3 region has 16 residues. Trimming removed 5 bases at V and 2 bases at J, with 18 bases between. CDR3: CASSPSVLQGNYGYTF. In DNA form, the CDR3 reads TGTGCCAGCAGCCCTTCAGTACTCCAGGGGAACTATGGCTACACCTTC.

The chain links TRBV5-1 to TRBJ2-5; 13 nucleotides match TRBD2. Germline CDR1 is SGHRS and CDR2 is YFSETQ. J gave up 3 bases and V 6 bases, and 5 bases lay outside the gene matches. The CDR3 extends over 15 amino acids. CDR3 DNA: TGCGCCAGCATTTTAGGGACTAGCGGGGAAGAGACCCAGTACTTC. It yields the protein CASILGTSGEETQYF.

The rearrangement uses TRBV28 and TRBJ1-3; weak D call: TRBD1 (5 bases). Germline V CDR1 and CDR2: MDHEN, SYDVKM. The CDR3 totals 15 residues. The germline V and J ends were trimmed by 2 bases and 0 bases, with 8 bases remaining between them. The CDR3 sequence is CASSLQGSSGNTIYF. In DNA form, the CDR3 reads TGTGCCAGCAGTTTACAGGGTTCCTCTGGAAACACCATATATTTT.

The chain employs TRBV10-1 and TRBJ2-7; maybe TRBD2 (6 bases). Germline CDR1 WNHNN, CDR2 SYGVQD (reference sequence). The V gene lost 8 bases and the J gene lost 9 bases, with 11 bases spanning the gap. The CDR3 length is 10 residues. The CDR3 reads CASPSEGQYF. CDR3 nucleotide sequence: TGCGCCAGCCCATCGGAGGGGCAGTACTTC.